The present TCR beta chain was sequenced within a study of T-cell memory formation after mild COVID-19. Study as a whole: Largely donor-specific TCR clusters were found. Whole-study findings and limits: The second-wave clones peaking on day 37 were not confirmed as SARS-CoV-2-specific.

At least ten counts were recorded for this clonotype. Its target is not known. Amplification by 5'RACE using constant-segment primers produced TCR alpha and TCR beta cDNA libraries that carried sample barcodes and UMIs. TCRdb ran MiXCR on the 5' RACE reads and lists one entry per CDR3 protein. The repertoire has around 250,000 distinct CDR3 sequences, over 8.5% of them found once; the top ten carry 22%. CDR1 and CDR2 (germline): KGHDR, SFDVKD. The CDR3 runs to 13 residues. V lost 1 base to trimming and J lost 5 bases, with 5 bases between them. V is TRBV24-1 and J is TRBJ2-1; D is unclear. This receptor was identified in a man younger than 30 who had mild COVID-19 (a few samples of this study predate the infection). Cell type and time point are not known. The material sequenced was PBMCs or a T cell subset sorted from them (not recorded which). CDR3 DNA sequence: TGTGCCACCAGTGATTTCTACAACAATGAGCAGTTCTTC. It yields the protein CATSDFYNNEQFF.